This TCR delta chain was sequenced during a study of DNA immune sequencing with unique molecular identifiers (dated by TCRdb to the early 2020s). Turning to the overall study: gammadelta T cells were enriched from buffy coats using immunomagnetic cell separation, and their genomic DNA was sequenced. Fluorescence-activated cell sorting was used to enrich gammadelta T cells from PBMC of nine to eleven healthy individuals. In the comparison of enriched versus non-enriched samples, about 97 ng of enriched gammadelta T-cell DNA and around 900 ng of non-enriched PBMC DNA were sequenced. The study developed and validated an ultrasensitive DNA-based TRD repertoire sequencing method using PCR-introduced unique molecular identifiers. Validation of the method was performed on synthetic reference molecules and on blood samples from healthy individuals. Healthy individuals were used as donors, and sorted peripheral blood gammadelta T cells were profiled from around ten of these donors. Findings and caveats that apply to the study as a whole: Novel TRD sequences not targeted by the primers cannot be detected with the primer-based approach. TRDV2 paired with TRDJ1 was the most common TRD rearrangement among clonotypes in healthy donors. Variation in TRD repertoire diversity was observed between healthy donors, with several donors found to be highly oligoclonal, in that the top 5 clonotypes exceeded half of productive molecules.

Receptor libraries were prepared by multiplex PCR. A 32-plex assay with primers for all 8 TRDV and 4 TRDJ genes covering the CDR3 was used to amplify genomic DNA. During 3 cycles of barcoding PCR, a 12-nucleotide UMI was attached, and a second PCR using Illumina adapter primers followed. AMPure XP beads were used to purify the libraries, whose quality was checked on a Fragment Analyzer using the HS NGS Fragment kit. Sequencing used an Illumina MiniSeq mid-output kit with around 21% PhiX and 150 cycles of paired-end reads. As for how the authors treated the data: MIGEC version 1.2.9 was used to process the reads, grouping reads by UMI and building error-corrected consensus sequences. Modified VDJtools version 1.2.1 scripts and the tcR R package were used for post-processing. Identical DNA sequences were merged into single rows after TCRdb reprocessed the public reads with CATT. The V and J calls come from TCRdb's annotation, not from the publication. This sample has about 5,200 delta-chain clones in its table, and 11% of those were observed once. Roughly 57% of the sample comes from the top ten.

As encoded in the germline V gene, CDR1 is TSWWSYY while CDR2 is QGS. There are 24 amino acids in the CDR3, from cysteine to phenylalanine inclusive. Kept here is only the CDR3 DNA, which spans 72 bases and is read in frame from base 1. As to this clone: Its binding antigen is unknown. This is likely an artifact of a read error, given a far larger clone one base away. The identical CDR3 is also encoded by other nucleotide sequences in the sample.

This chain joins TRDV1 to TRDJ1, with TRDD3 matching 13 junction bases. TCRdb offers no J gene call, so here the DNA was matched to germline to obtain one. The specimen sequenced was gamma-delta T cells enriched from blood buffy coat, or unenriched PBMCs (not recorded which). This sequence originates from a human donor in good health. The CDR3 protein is CALGERWLPKGVYWGIRGSTQLIF. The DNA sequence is TGTGCTCTTGGCGAACGCTGGCTTCCGAAGGGCGTGTACTGGGGGATACGCGGATCGACTCAACTCATCTTT.